These T cell receptor beta chains were read from a single sample in a study of post-analysis software for immune sequencing data. TCRdb re-derived calls from the PCR reads in MiXCR, one entry per CDR3 protein. The data show 800,000 to 950,000 distinct CDR3 sequences, 53% seen once. The sequenced sample was blood. The receptor source for this set is a girl between 10 and 17 years old with multiple sclerosis. The CDR3 runs from the conserved cysteine through the conserved F or W. D genes are given only for firm matches. Clone size is given for some rows only: seen once, a few or many times, or a class if the clone is expanded.

clone size	V gene	D gene	J gene	CDR3 protein	CDR3 DNA
-	TRBV7-3	-	TRBJ2-1	CASSLGGFNEQFF	TGTGCCAGCAGCTTAGGGGGTTTCAATGAGCAGTTCTTC
-	TRBV2	-	TRBJ2-6	CTSSSGVGANVLTF	TGTACCAGCAGTTCGGGGGTTGGGGCCAACGTCCTGACTTTC
-	TRBV29-1	-	TRBJ2-3	CSVDVSADTQYF	TGCAGCGTTGACGTCAGTGCAGATACGCAGTATTTT
-	TRBV6-6	-	TRBJ1-1	CASSRARQQGGTEAFF	TGTGCCAGTTCTCGCGCGAGGCAACAGGGTGGCACTGAAGCTTTCTTT
once	TRBV20-1	-	TRBJ2-5	CSARDPREAQEYF	TGCAGTGCCAGAGATCCCAGGGAGGCTCAGGAGTACTTC
-	TRBV7-9	TRBD1	TRBJ2-2	CVSSPDRVLTGELFF	TGTGTCAGCAGCCCGGACAGGGTTTTGACCGGGGAGCTGTTTTTT
-	TRBV29-1	TRBD1	TRBJ1-2	CSVDRGQTYYGYTF	TGCAGCGTTGACAGGGGGCAGACATACTATGGCTACACCTTC
-	TRBV29-1	-	TRBJ2-5	CSVRLSGQETQYF	TGCAGCGTGAGACTTAGTGGCCAAGAGACCCAGTACTTC
-	TRBV6-6	-	TRBJ1-2	CASSYSSPGYGYTF	TGTGCCAGCAGTTACTCGAGCCCTGGCTATGGCTACACCTTC
few	TRBV14	-	TRBJ1-2	CASSQVPIHNYGYTF	TGTGCCAGCAGCCAAGTTCCGATACACAACTATGGCTACACCTTC
-	TRBV14	-	TRBJ1-2	CASSQGLGGYTF	TGTGCCAGCAGCCAGGGCCTGGGAGGCTACACCTTC
few	TRBV4-1	-	TRBJ2-1	CASSQNGGLSYNEQFF	TGCGCCAGCAGCCAAAACGGGGGGCTCTCCTACAATGAGCAGTTCTTC
few	TRBV10-3	-	TRBJ2-7	CAIRTLPHEQYF	TGTGCCATCAGGACTCTTCCCCACGAGCAGTACTTC
-	TRBV7-9	-	TRBJ2-1	CASSLGRGRADEQFF	TGTGCCAGCAGCTTAGGAAGGGGACGGGCGGATGAGCAGTTCTTC
-	TRBV28	-	TRBJ2-7	CATKGTNSYEQYF	TGTGCCACCAAAGGGACAAACTCCTACGAGCAGTACTTC
-	TRBV25-1	TRBD2	TRBJ2-4	CASSDPKRGVETIQYF	TGTGCCAGCAGTGACCCTAAGCGGGGGGTTGAAACCATTCAGTACTTC
few	TRBV20-1	TRBD2	TRBJ2-3	CSARVSGVSTDTQYF	TGCAGTGCTAGAGTAAGCGGGGTTAGCACAGATACGCAGTATTTT